Listed here are 8 T cell receptor beta chains from one sample, sequenced in a study of vaccination and CD4 T cells after COVID-19. Regarding treatment: approximately nine-day PBMC culture with coronavirus spike peptide pools or control peptides (ViraFEST assay). Unexposed donor CD4+ T cells predated the COVID-19 pandemic, collected 2011-2018. With the Oncomine TCR Beta short-read assay, DNA from cultured CD4+ T cells was sequenced. MiXCR, applied by TCRdb to the PCR reads, yields one record per CDR3 protein. The sample lists roughly 8,000 distinct CDR3 sequences, roughly 43% occurring once. The antigens these receptors bind are not known. The sample was CD4+ T cells from blood, cultured in vitro. The origin of the receptors is a human donor in good health.

The gene calls are TRBV6-4 and TRBJ2-3; no clear D gene. The germline CDR1 and CDR2 sequences are MRHNA and SNTAGT. The CDR3 sequence is 12 residues long. V shed 6 bases and J shed 2 bases, with 6 bases lying between them. CDR3: CASSQDTDTQYF. The CDR3 nucleotides read TGTGCCAGCAGCCAGGACACAGATACGCAGTATTTT.

This chain joins TRBV6-2 or TRBV6-3 and TRBJ2-5, with TRBD1 as a possible D gene (5 bases). This CDR3 region has 14 residues. Germline V gene data show CDR1 as MNHEY and CDR2 as SVGEGT. V was trimmed by 2 bases and J by 2 bases, leaving 9 bases between them. This CDR3 is CASSYVRVQETQYF. The CDR3 region has the DNA TGTGCCAGCAGTTACGTCAGGGTGCAAGAGACCCAGTACTTC.

In this sample, this clonotype turned up a few times. The chain combines TRBV6-1 with TRBJ1-5; weak D call: TRBD1 (6 bases). Germline lookup yields CDR1 MNHNS and CDR2 SASEGT. Trimming shortened V by 6 bases and J by 3 bases, and 12 bases separated the two germline ends. This CDR3 is built from 14 residues. This chain's CDR3 is CASRGGQHNQPQHF. The CDR3 DNA reads TGTGCCAGCAGGGGGGGGCAGCACAATCAGCCCCAGCATTTT.

The genes are TRBV5-1 and TRBJ2-2, with D maybe TRBD2 (5 bases). Germline V CDR1 and CDR2: SGHRS, YFSETQ. This CDR3 comprises 15 residues. Trimming removed 5 bases at V and 6 bases at J, with 17 bases between. The CDR3 sequence is CASSSDSTWSGELFF. The CDR3 DNA reads TGCGCCAGCAGTAGCGATTCCACATGGTCCGGGGAGCTGTTTTTT.

A few counts support this clonotype. The CDR3 DNA reads as TGTGCCAGCAGCTTAGATGACAGGGGCAGGAGGACTGAAGCTTTCTTT. Protein product: CASSLDDRGRRTEAFF. The rearrangement links TRBV7-2 to TRBJ1-1, with TRBD1 identical over 8 bases. The germline gives CDR1 SGHTA, CDR2 FQGNSA. The trim removed 1 base at V and 5 bases at J, leaving 9 bases unmatched. The CDR3 is made up of 16 amino acids.

The V call is TRBV7-8, the J call TRBJ2-5; 8 bases fit TRBD2. The germline CDR1 and CDR2 sequences are SGHVS and FQNEAQ. CDR3 size: 15 residues. With V trimmed by 6 bases and J by 3 bases, 9 bases remained unmatched. The CDR3 loop is CASSSRGREEETQYF. CDR3 DNA sequence: TGTGCCAGCAGTTCGCGCGGGCGGGAGGAAGAGACCCAGTACTTC.

This CDR3 reads CASSLRGKLGETQYF. The DNA for the CDR3 is TGTGCCAGCAGTTTACGAGGCAAGCTGGGGGAGACCCAGTACTTC. The chain recombines TRBV12-3 or TRBV12-4 with TRBJ2-5, with D unclear. Between the trimmed V and J ends, which lost 2 bases and 5 bases, there was a span of 15 bases. CDR3 length: 15 residues.

The rearrangement links TRBV30 to TRBJ2-1, with 7 bases lining up with TRBD2. Germline V CDR1 and CDR2: GTSNPN, SVGIG (reference sequence). CDR3 length equals 17 residues. Trimming removed 0 bases from V and 0 bases from J; junction bases left unmatched: 8. Here the CDR3 reads CAWSVLSGESSYNEQFF. The CDR3 bases are TGTGCCTGGAGTGTACTGAGCGGGGAGAGCTCCTACAATGAGCAGTTCTTC.